The 18 T cell receptor beta chains given below trace back to one sample, sequenced in a study of tumor-infiltrating lymphocytes in primary liver carcinoma. The approximately 20-31 mg bulk tissue piece was not sorted before simultaneous RNA and DNA extraction. TCR beta cDNA came from roughly 0.45 ug total RNA, primed with a constant-region primer. It was through three nested multiplex PCR rounds of slightly modified ARM-PCR that TCR beta libraries arose. A C-beta reverse primer and TRBV1-TRBV30 forward primers served in each of the first two PCR rounds, at roughly 10 cycles apiece. Each CDR3 protein gets one entry after TCRdb re-called the multiplex PCR reads with MiXCR. The table lists tens of thousands of distinct CDR3 sequences, almost 70% of them singletons, with 28% in the top ten. Material for sequencing was liver tumor tissue from sampling region 4. Subset in this sample: tumor region T4, right-lateral pole. These receptors were taken from a man aged 35 to 55 with primary liver carcinoma and hepatitis B virus infection.

V is TRBV7-9 and J is TRBJ1-3; TRBD1 matches at 8 bases. Germline loops: CDR1 SEHNR, CDR2 FQNEAQ (reference sequence). The CDR3 extends over 15 amino acids. With V trimmed by 7 bases and J by 1 base, 6 bases remained unmatched. CDR3 DNA: TGTGCCAGCATCCCGACAGGGGCGTCTGGAAACACCATATATTTT. Protein: CASIPTGASGNTIYF.

This clonotype was counted a single time. The chain joins TRBV7-3 to TRBJ2-2; D is uncertain. Trimming pared 0 bases from V and 7 bases from J, leaving 6 bases between. This CDR3 has 13 amino acids. Germline CDR1 SGHTA, CDR2 FQGTGA. The CDR3 sequence is CASSLTSGGELFF. The CDR3 nucleotides are TGTGCCAGCAGCTTAACGTCGGGCGGGGAGCTGTTTTTT. Complete variable domain (other parts from reference TRBV7-3 and TRBJ2-2): GAGVSQTPSNKVTEKGKYVELRCDPISGHTALYWYRQSLGQGPEFLIYFQGTGAADDSGLPNDRFFAVRPEGSVSTLKIQRTERGDSAVYLCASSLTSGGELFFGEGSRLTVL.

By sample fraction, this clonotype is medium-sized (0.01 to 0.1%). The rearrangement uses TRBV4-1 and TRBJ1-1; 7 nucleotides align to TRBD1. CDR1 and CDR2 from the germline V gene are MGHRA and YSYEKL. The CDR3 sequence is 15 residues long. After removal of 2 bases from V and 3 bases from J, the junction contained 6 bases not matched to a gene. The CDR3 bases are TGCGCCAGCAGCCAACTCAGGGGGGGTGACACTGAAGCTTTCTTT. It specifies CASSQLRGGDTEAFF.

This clonotype was detected many times. The rearrangement joins TRBV28 to TRBJ2-7; 11 bases map to TRBD2. Trimming removed 4 bases from V and 4 bases from J; junction bases left unmatched: 6. Germline loops: CDR1 MDHEN, CDR2 SYDVKM. There are 15 residues in the CDR3. The CDR3 bases are TGTGCCAGCAGTTCCGCCGGGACTAGCGGTTACGAGCAGTACTTC. Protein: CASSSAGTSGYEQYF.

For this clonotype: One end of the junction does not line up with germline, which may come from a read error. The chain is built from TRBV11-2 and TRBJ2-5, with D unclear. This CDR3 is built from 11 residues. Looked up from germline, CDR1 is SGHAT and CDR2 is FQNNGV. The CDR3 sequence: CTSSLKETQYF. The CDR3 nucleotides are TGTACCAGCAGCTTAAAGGAGACCCAGTATTTC.

About this clonotype: The CDR3 ends on some other residue instead of the conserved phenylalanine or tryptophan, so this is likely a read error. The rearrangement joins TRBV11-2 to TRBJ2-7, with D perhaps being TRBD1 or TRBD2 (5 bases each). Germline V gives CDR1 SGHAT, CDR2 FQNNGV. Trimming took 5 bases from V and 4 from J, leaving 9 bases between them. There are 12 residues in the CDR3. The chain's CDR3 is CASSPGGYEQYY. DNA for the CDR3: TGTGCCAGCAGCCCTGGGGGATACGAGCAGTACTAC.

The gene calls are TRBV7-9 and TRBJ1-2; unclear D gene. Trimming stripped 1 base from V and 12 bases from J, with 12 bases between. Germline V gene lookup returns CDR1 SEHNR and CDR2 FQNEAQ (reference sequence). This CDR3 has 12 amino acids. The DNA for the CDR3 is TGTGCCAGCAGCTTAGAACGGGATGGTCACACCTTC. It translates to CASSLERDGHTF.

As to this clonotype: This sequence may be a read error, since a much larger clone differs from it by one base. The rearrangement joins TRBV5-1 to TRBJ2-1; D remains unclear. The CDR3 extends over 14 amino acids. CDR1 and CDR2 from the germline V gene are SGHRS and YFSETQ. The germline V and J ends were trimmed by 2 bases and 8 bases, with 14 bases remaining between them. CDR3 residues: CASSLGSAEYEQFF. The CDR3 DNA reads TGCGCCAGCAGCTTAGGCAGTGCAGAGTATGAGCAGTTCTTC.

In the case of this clonotype: At one of its ends the junction is not consistent with the germline gene, which may arise from a read error. The rearrangement uses TRBV28 and TRBJ2-1; D might be TRBD1 (5 bases). Germline CDR1 is MDHEN and CDR2 is SYDVKM. This CDR3 has 15 residues. The CDR3 reads CATSLGRRHGYEQLF. The CDR3 DNA follows: TGTGCCACCTCCCTGGGGCGGCGCCATGGCTATGAGCAGTTATTC.

Of note for this clonotype: A clone one base away is much larger, so this may be a read error. The genes are TRBV7-8 and TRBJ2-7; TRBD2 aligns across 7 bases. V shed 5 bases, J shed 0 bases, and the junction held 10 bases outside the gene matches. Germline V gives CDR1 SGHVS, CDR2 FQNEAQ. The CDR3 has 16 amino acids. CDR3 in amino acids: CASSRGRLADSYEQYF. The DNA for the CDR3 is TGTGCCAGCAGCCGGGGGAGGCTAGCGGACTCCTACGAGCAGTACTTC.

Remarks on this clonotype: As the CDR3 is not closed by the conserved phenylalanine or tryptophan, this likely results from a read error. This chain connects TRBV28 to TRBJ2-1, with 11 bases lining up with TRBD2. CDR1 is MDHEN, CDR2 SYDVKM, per germline. The CDR3 is 15 residues long. The CDR3 nucleotides are TGTGCCAGCAGTTCCCGCCTAGCGGGAGGCAATGAACAGTTCCTC. Amino acid sequence: CASSSRLAGGNEQFL.

A few counts support this clonotype. This may be a read error, as it is one base from a much larger clone. The chain couples TRBV5-6 to TRBJ2-2; D ambiguous. V dropped 1 base and J dropped 6 bases, with 7 bases sitting between them. Looked up from germline, CDR1 is SGHDT and CDR2 is YYEEEE. This CDR3 comprises 13 residues. CDR3 in DNA: TGTGCCAGCAGCTTGACCGGGTCCGGGGAGCTGTTTTTT. Its translation is CASSLTGSGELFF.

As for this clonotype: Sequence at one end of the junction differs from germline and may be a read error. The chain recombines TRBV6-6 with TRBJ1-6; D uncertain. Germline CDR1 and CDR2: MNHNY and SVGAGI (reference sequence). CDR3 length: 16 residues. The CDR3 sequence: CASSYGSWGGNSLLHF. The DNA for the CDR3 is TGTGCCAGCAGCTACGGCTCCTGGGGAGGCAATTCACTCCTCCACTTT.

In regard to this clonotype: An end of the junction differs from the germline gene, which may be a read error. V gene TRBV13 combines with J gene TRBJ2-3; weak D call: TRBD1 (7 bases). This CDR3 region has 15 residues. The germline gives CDR1 PRHDT, CDR2 FYEKMQ (reference sequence). CDR3 region: CASSLGQKYGGMQCF. In DNA form, the CDR3 reads TGTGCTAGCAGCTTGGGACAGAAGTACGGGGGTATGCAGTGTTTT.

About this clonotype itself: Compared with germline, one end of the junction differs, possibly owing to a read error. This rearrangement joins TRBV9 to TRBJ2-1; 8 bases line up with TRBD2. The length of the CDR3 is 15 residues. The germline CDR1 and CDR2 sequences are SGDLS and YYNGEE. CDR3 sequence reads: CASSVDRAGDDEQFF. CDR3 nucleotide sequence: TGTGCTAGCAGCGTAGACAGAGCGGGAGACGATGAGCAGTTCTTC.

The table lists this clonotype with many counts. The J gene is TRBJ2-5, the V gene TRBV6-5, with D possibly being TRBD2 (6 bases). Germline V gives CDR1 MNHEY, CDR2 SVGAGI. CDR3 length: 13 amino acids. V lost 3 bases and J 5 bases, leaving 10 bases between the germline ends. The CDR3 DNA reads TGTGCCAGCAGTTATTCGGGGGTGGAGACCCAGTACTTC. Residues: CASSYSGVETQYF.

Details on this clonotype: The CDR3 carries no conserved terminal phenylalanine or tryptophan, so it likely arises from a read error. No DNA is shown, since the ends of the CDR3 on it are uncertain; the CDR3 is the one TCRdb lists. This sequence joins TRBV29-1 and TRBJ2-5; the table names TRBD2, a call not compared with the DNA. The CDR3 has 13 residues if both end residues are counted. CDR1 and CDR2 (germline): SQVTM, ANQGSEA. The CDR3 loop reads CSTFSGNQETQYY.

The chain uses TRBV11-2 and TRBJ2-3; the D call may be TRBD1 or TRBD2 (5 bases each). Between the trimmed V and J ends, which lost 10 bases and 0 bases, there was a span of 14 bases. Looked up from germline, CDR1 is SGHAT and CDR2 is FQNNGV. The CDR3 is made up of 14 amino acids. The CDR3 loop is CANSIRDSTDTQYF. The DNA for the CDR3 is TGTGCCAACAGTATTCGGGACAGCACAGATACGCAGTATTTT.